This T cell receptor beta chain was sequenced in a study of blood T cell repertoires in COVID-19. Looking at the study overall: Researchers got acute and convalescent COVID-19 samples from the United States, Italy and Spain.

The V gene's germline CDR1 is SNHLY and CDR2 FYNNEI. V trimming: 5 bases; J trimming: 13 bases; junction bases outside the gene matches: 13. This CDR3 is built from 14 residues. Sequenced by immunoSEQ multiplex PCR; TCRdb stores in-frame clones only, minus some. The sample carries about 130,000 clones, around 83% recorded once. The rearrangement links TRBV2 to TRBJ2-3, with 9 bases fitting TRBD2. The sample consisted of peripheral blood. The clonotype originates from a woman aged 50 to 60 with acute or convalescent COVID-19. The CDR3 nucleotides read TGTGCCAGCAGTCAGGAGGGAGCTAGCGGGGCCGAGTATTTT. Its protein is CASSQEGASGAEYF. The full variable domain, rest sourced from reference TRBV2 and TRBJ2-3, is EPEVTQTPSHQVTQMGQEVILRCVPISNHLYFYWYRQILGQKVEFLVSFYNNEISEKSEIFDDQFSVERPDGSNFTLKIRSTKLEDSAMYFCASSQEGASGAEYFGPGTRLTVL.